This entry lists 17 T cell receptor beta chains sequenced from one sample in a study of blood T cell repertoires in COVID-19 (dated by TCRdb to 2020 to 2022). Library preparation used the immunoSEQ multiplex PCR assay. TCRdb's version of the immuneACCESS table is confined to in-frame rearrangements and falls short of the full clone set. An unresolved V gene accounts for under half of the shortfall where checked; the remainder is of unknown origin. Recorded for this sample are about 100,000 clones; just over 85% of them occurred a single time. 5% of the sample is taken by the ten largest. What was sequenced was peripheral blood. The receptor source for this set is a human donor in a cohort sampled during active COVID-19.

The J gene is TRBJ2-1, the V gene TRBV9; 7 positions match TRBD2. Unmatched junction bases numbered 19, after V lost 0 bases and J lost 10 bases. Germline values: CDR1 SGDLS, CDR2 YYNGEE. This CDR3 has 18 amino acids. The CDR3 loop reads CASSVGEGSRPYNEEQFF. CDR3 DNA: TGTGCCAGCAGCGTAGGGGAGGGGTCGCGCCCGTACAATGAGGAGCAGTTCTTC.

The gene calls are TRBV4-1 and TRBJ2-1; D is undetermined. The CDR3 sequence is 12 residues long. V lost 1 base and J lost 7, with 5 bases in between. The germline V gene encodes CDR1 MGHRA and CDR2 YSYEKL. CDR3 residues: CASSQVENEQFF. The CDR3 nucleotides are TGCGCCAGCAGCCAAGTGGAGAATGAGCAGTTCTTC.

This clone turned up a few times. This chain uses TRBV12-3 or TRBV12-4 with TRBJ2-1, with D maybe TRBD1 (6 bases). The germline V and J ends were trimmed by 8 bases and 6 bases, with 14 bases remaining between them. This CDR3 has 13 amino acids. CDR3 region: CASGNRAGNEQFF. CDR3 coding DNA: TGTGCCAGCGGAAACAGGGCTGGCAATGAGCAGTTCTTC.

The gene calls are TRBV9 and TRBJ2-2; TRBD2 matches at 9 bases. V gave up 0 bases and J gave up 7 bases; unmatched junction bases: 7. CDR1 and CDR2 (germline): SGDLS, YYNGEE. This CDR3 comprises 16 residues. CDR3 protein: CASSVALREGDGELFF. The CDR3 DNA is TGTGCCAGCAGCGTAGCTTTGCGGGAGGGCGACGGGGAGCTGTTTTTT.

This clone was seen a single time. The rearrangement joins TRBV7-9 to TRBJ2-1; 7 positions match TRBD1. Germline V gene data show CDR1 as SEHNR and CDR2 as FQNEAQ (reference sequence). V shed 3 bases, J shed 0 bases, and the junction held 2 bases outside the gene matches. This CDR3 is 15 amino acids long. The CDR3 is CASSLTGSSYNEQFF. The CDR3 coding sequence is TGTGCCAGCAGCTTGACAGGGAGCTCCTACAATGAGCAGTTCTTC.

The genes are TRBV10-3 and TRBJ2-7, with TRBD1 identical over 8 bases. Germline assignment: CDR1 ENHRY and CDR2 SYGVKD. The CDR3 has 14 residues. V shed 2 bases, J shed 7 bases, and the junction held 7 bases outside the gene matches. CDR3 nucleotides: TGTGCCATCAGTGAGGACAGGGGCCTTGGAGAGCAGTACTTC. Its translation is CAISEDRGLGEQYF.

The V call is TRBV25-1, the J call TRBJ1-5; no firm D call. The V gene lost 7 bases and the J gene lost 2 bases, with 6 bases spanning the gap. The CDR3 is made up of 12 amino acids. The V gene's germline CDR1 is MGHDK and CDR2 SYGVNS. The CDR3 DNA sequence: TGTGCCAGCACGCAGGGCAATCAGCCCCAGCATTTT. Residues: CASTQGNQPQHF.

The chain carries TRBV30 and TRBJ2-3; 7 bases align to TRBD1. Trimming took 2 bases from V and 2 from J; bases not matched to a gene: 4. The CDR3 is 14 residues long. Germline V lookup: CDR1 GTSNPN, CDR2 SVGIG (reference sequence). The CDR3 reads CAWSTGTDTDTQYF. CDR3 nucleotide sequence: TGTGCCTGGAGTACCGGGACAGACACAGATACGCAGTATTTT.

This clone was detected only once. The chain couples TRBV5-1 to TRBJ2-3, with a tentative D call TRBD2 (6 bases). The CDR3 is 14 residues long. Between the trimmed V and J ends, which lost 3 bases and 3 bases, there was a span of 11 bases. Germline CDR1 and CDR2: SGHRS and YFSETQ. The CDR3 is CASSSSGETDTQYF. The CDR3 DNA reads TGCGCCAGCAGCTCCTCGGGAGAAACAGATACGCAGTATTTT. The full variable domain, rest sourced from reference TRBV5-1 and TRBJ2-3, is KAGVTQTPRYLIKTRGQQVTLSCSPISGHRSVSWYQQTPGQGLQFLFEYFSETQRNKGNFPGRFSGRQFSNSRSEMNVSTLELGDSALYLCASSSSGETDTQYFGPGTRLTVL.

CDR3 region: CASSPTGIHEQYF. DNA of the CDR3: TGCGCCAGCAGCCCTACAGGTATTCACGAGCAGTACTTC. This sequence joins TRBV5-1 and TRBJ2-7; D perhaps matches TRBD1 (5 bases). The CDR3 extends over 13 amino acids. Germline values: CDR1 SGHRS, CDR2 YFSETQ. Trimming pared 4 bases from V and 5 bases from J, leaving 13 bases between. The whole variable domain, filled in from reference TRBV5-1 and TRBJ2-7, reads KAGVTQTPRYLIKTRGQQVTLSCSPISGHRSVSWYQQTPGQGLQFLFEYFSETQRNKGNFPGRFSGRQFSNSRSEMNVSTLELGDSALYLCASSPTGIHEQYFGPGTRLTVT.

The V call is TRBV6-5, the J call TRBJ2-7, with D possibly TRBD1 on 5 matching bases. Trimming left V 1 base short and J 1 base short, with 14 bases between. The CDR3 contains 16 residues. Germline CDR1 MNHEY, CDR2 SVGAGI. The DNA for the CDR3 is TGTGCCAGCAGTTACTTAACGACAGACCTTTCCTACGAGCAGTACTTC. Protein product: CASSYLTTDLSYEQYF.

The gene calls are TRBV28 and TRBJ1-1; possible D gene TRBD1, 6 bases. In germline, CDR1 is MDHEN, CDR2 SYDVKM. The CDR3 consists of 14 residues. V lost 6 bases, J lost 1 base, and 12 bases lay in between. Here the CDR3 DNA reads TGTGCCAGCAGATCTCCGGGACAGAACACTGAAGCTTTCTTT. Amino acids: CASRSPGQNTEAFF.

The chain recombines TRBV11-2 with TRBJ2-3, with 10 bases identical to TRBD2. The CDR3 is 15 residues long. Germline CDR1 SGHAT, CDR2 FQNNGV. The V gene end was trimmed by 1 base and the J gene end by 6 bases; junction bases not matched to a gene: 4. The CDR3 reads CASSLVGLAWDTQYF. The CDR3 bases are TGTGCCAGCAGCTTAGTGGGACTAGCGTGGGATACGCAGTATTTT.

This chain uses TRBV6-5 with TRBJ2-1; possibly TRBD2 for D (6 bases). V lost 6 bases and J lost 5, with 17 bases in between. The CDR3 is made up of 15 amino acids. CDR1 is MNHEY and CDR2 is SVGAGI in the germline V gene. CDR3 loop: CASREGPAPDNEQFF. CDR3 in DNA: TGTGCCAGCAGGGAGGGACCAGCGCCCGACAATGAGCAGTTCTTC.

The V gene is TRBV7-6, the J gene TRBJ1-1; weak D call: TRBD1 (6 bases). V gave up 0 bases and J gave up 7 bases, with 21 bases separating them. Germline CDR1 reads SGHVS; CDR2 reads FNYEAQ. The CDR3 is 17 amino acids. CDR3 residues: CASSLAPAGVALGEAFF. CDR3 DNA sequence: TGTGCCAGCAGCTTAGCGCCGGCAGGGGTGGCACTGGGTGAAGCTTTCTTT.

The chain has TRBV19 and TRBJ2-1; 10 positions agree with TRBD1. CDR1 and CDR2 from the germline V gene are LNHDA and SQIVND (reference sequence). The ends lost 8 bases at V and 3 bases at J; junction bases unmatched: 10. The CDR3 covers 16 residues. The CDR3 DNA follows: TGTGCCAGTCGTGACCCCGGGACAGGGGACTACAATGAGCAGTTCTTC. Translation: CASRDPGTGDYNEQFF.

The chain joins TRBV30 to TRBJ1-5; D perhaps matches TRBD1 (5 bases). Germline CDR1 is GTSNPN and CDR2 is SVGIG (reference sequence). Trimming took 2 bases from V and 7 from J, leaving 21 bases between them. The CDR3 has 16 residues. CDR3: CAWSRDGRGVGQPQHF. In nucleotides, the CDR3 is TGTGCCTGGAGTCGAGATGGACGGGGGGTCGGGCAGCCCCAGCATTTT.